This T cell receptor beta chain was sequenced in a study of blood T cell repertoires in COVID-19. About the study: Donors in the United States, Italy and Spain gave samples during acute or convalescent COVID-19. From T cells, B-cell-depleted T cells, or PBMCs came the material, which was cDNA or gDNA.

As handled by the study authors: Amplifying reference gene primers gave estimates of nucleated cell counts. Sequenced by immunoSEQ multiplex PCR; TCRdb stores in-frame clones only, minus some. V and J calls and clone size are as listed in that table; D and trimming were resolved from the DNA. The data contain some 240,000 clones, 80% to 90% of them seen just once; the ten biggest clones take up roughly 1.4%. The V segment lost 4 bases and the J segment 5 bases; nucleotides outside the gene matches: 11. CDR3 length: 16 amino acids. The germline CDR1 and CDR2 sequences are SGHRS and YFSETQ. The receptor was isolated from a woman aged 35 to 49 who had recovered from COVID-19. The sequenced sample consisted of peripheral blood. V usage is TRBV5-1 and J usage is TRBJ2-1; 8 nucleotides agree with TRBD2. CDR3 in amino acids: CASSRFAGGRNNEQFF. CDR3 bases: TGCGCCAGCAGCAGATTCGCGGGGGGACGGAACAATGAGCAGTTCTTC.